Listed below are T cell receptor beta chains from one sample, sequenced in a study of cytomegalovirus exposure and HLA in healthy donors. Here immunoSEQ multiplex PCR was the method, and the copy in TCRdb shows in-frame clones only, minus some. Among roughly 98,000 clones, around 77% were seen once, and the ten largest hold about 3.5%. The sample comprised PBMCs. The receptors shown here come from a man aged 35-49 years in good health and CMV-seronegative. Both conserved end residues are part of each CDR3. The order of the fields is V gene, clone size, J gene, D gene, CDR3 DNA, CDR3 protein. The D gene is left open where the match is weak. Clone size is given for some rows only: seen once, a few or many times, or a class if the clone is expanded.

TRBV14	NA	TRBJ1-1	NA	TGTGCCAGCTCTGCGGAAGTTTACACTGAAGCTTTCTTT	CASSAEVYTEAFF
TRBV11-2	NA	TRBJ1-2	TRBD1	TGTGCCAGCAGCTTAAAGGGGGCATATGGCTACACCTTC	CASSLKGAYGYTF
TRBV5-6	NA	TRBJ2-7	NA	TGTGCCAGCAGCCGGGCGCAGGGAACCTACGAGCAGTACTTC	CASSRAQGTYEQYF
TRBV11-2	NA	TRBJ2-2	NA	TGTGTCAGCCGCGGCTCCCTATTAGGGGAGCTGTTTTTT	CVSRGSLLGELFF
TRBV30	NA	TRBJ2-7	NA	TGTGCCTGTACTACCTCGGGGTTCCGAAACGAGCAGTACTTC	CACTTSGFRNEQYF
TRBV10-2	NA	TRBJ1-5	NA	TGCGCCAGCAGTGAGATACCCTTACTCAATCAGCCCCAGCATTTT	CASSEIPLLNQPQHF
TRBV10-3	few	TRBJ1-5	TRBD1	TGTGCCATCAGTGAGTCGACCCCGGGACAGGGGAATCAGCCCCAGCATTTT	CAISESTPGQGNQPQHF
TRBV5-1	NA	TRBJ2-7	NA	TGCGCCAGCAGCTTGCGTGCCTACGAGCAGTACTTC	CASSLRAYEQYF
TRBV2	once	TRBJ1-5	TRBD1	TGTGCCAGCAGTTTTACAGGGGGCAATCAGCCCCAGCATTTT	CASSFTGGNQPQHF
TRBV19	NA	TRBJ2-1	TRBD1	TGTGCCACCCAAAGACAGGGAGTGGGCGAGCAGTTCTTC	CATQRQGVGEQFF
TRBV6-4	NA	TRBJ2-1	TRBD2	TGTGCCAGCAGTGACAGCTTAGCGGGGGGTGATGAGCAGTTCTTC	CASSDSLAGGDEQFF
TRBV9	NA	TRBJ1-2	NA	TGTGCCAGCAGCGTAGTCGGGGAGAACTATGGCTACACCTTC	CASSVVGENYGYTF
TRBV9	NA	TRBJ1-1	TRBD1	TGTGCCAGCACCCGAGGGGGCGAAGACACTGAAGCTTTCTTT	CASTRGGEDTEAFF
TRBV30	NA	TRBJ2-2	NA	TGTGCCTCCCTAACCGGGGGACGGAACACCGGGGAGCTGTTTTTT	CASLTGGRNTGELFF
TRBV6-1	once	TRBJ1-6	NA	TGTGCCAGCAGAGCGCAGGGGCAGTCACCCCTCCACTTT	CASRAQGQSPLHF
TRBV5-1	NA	TRBJ2-7	TRBD2	TGCGCCAGCAGCTCCAGACTAGCGGGGGCCTACGAGCAGTACTTC	CASSSRLAGAYEQYF
TRBV2	NA	TRBJ1-5	NA	TGTGCCAGCAAATCTACCGATGAGAGCAATCAGCCCCAGCATTTT	CASKSTDESNQPQHF
TRBV9	NA	TRBJ2-5	TRBD2	TGTGCCAGCAGCGTTCTACAGAGCGGGGGGGCTGAGACCCAGTACTTC	CASSVLQSGGAETQYF
TRBV7-9	NA	TRBJ2-7	NA	TGTGCCAGCAGCGGCCAAGACACCGCCTACGAGCAGTACTTC	CASSGQDTAYEQYF
TRBV27	NA	TRBJ2-1	TRBD2	TGTGCCAGCAGTTCCTCGGGCGGGAGGGCCGGGAGCGAGCAGTTCTTC	CASSSSGGRAGSEQFF
TRBV30	NA	TRBJ1-4	NA	TGTGCCTGGAGTGGACAGGCAACTAATGAAAAACTGTTTTTT	CAWSGQATNEKLFF
TRBV28	NA	TRBJ1-2	NA	TGTGCCAGCAGTTCTACGGGGGGGCTCTCTAACTATGGCTACACCTTC	CASSSTGGLSNYGYTF
TRBV7-9	NA	TRBJ2-5	NA	TGTGCCAGCAGCCCTCAGACAGGTCAAGAGACCCAGTACTTC	CASSPQTGQETQYF
TRBV11-1	NA	TRBJ2-5	NA	TGTGCCAGCAGCTTAGTCCCTAAGGAGGAGACCCAGTACTTC	CASSLVPKEETQYF
TRBV27	NA	TRBJ1-4	NA	TGTGCCAGCAGCCTACAGGGTCTAGGTGAAAAACTGTTTTTT	CASSLQGLGEKLFF
TRBV19	few	TRBJ1-5	NA	TGTGCCAGTAGTATTCCCGGGCACGGGGATCAGCCCCAGCATTTT	CASSIPGHGDQPQHF
TRBV28	NA	TRBJ1-3	NA	TGTGCCAGCAGTTTAAGTGTGGTGGGGGGGGGAAACACCATATATTTT	CASSLSVVGGGNTIYF
TRBV28	NA	TRBJ1-3	NA	TGTGCCAGCAGTCTTGGAGGGGCGGGAGGAAACACCATATATTTT	CASSLGGAGGNTIYF
TRBV7-8	NA	TRBJ2-7	TRBD1	TGTGCCAGCAGTTTAGAATTACAGGGGGTCTACGAGCAGTACTTC	CASSLELQGVYEQYF
TRBV29-1	NA	TRBJ1-1	NA	TGCAGCGCCCCACCGGGGTCGGTGAACACTGAAGCTTTCTTT	CSAPPGSVNTEAFF
TRBV6-4	NA	TRBJ2-3	TRBD2	TGTGCCAGCAGTATTGCCGGGGGGGCCGCAGATACGCAGTATTTT	CASSIAGGAADTQYF
TRBV27	NA	TRBJ1-6	TRBD1	TGTGCCAGCAGTCACAAGACAGGGGCTTATAATTCACCCCTCCACTTT	CASSHKTGAYNSPLHF
TRBV5-4	few	TRBJ1-6	NA	TGTGCCAGCAGCTTGCAGGGGTTTAATTCACCCCTCCACTTT	CASSLQGFNSPLHF
TRBV5-1	NA	TRBJ2-7	TRBD1	TGCGCCAGTGCGGAAGTGACAGGGGCCTACGAGCAGTACTTC	CASAEVTGAYEQYF
TRBV6-5	NA	TRBJ2-7	TRBD1	TGTGCCAGCAGTCCCGGGACAGGGGGAACCTACGAGCAGTACTTC	CASSPGTGGTYEQYF
TRBV28	NA	TRBJ2-7	TRBD2	TGTGCCAGCAGTTCTTTAGCGGGAGCGTTGTACGAGCAGTACTTC	CASSSLAGALYEQYF
TRBV28	NA	TRBJ1-1	NA	TGTGCCAGCAGTTTAGGCGGGGGAGGGGAGACTGAAGCTTTCTTT	CASSLGGGGETEAFF
TRBV27	NA	TRBJ2-3	NA	TGTGCCAGCAGTGCCCTAGCGCCAGATACGCAGTATTTT	CASSALAPDTQYF
TRBV18	NA	TRBJ1-5	TRBD1	TGTGCCAGCTCACCAAGGGGGGACAGATATCAGCCCCAGCATTTT	CASSPRGDRYQPQHF
TRBV6-5	NA	TRBJ1-1	TRBD1	TGTGCCAGCGCCTTAACAGGGGTCGGGGCCACTGAAGCTTTCTTT	CASALTGVGATEAFF
TRBV7-3	NA	TRBJ2-1	NA	TGTGCCAGCAGCTTGGGCAGGGTAGACTACAATGAGCAGTTCTTC	CASSLGRVDYNEQFF
TRBV6-6	NA	TRBJ2-1	TRBD2	TGTGCCAGTTTGGGACTAGCGGGAGACAATGAGCAGTTCTTC	CASLGLAGDNEQFF
TRBV6-4	NA	TRBJ1-1	NA	TGTGCCAGCAGTGACTCCCTCCGAGGCCTGAACACTGAAGCTTTCTTT	CASSDSLRGLNTEAFF
TRBV6-5	once	TRBJ2-7	NA	TGTGCCAGCAGTTACGCAGGCGGGCCGAAGTACGAGCAGTACTTC	CASSYAGGPKYEQYF
TRBV19	few	TRBJ1-2	TRBD1	TGTGCCAGTAGTCGGGACAGATACTATGGCTACACCTTC	CASSRDRYYGYTF
TRBV4-1	few	TRBJ1-1	NA	TGCGCCAGCAGCCAAGGGGGAGGGAGGAACACTGAAGCTTTCTTT	CASSQGGGRNTEAFF
TRBV5-5	NA	TRBJ1-5	NA	TGTGCCAGCAGCTCTCAGGGTGGCAATCAGCCCCAGCATTTT	CASSSQGGNQPQHF
TRBV10-2	few	TRBJ1-1	TRBD1	TGCGCCAGCAGTACCACAGGGGGCGTGGACACTGAAGCTTTCTTT	CASSTTGGVDTEAFF
TRBV5-6	NA	TRBJ1-3	TRBD1	TGTGCCAGCAGCTTAGGACAGGCCCACTCTGGAAACACCATATATTTT	CASSLGQAHSGNTIYF
TRBV7-9	NA	TRBJ1-2	TRBD1	TGTGCCAGCAGCTTAGCGGTCGGACAGGGGGCGCATATGGAAATCGGCTACACCTTC	CASSLAVGQGAHMEIGYTF
TRBV27	NA	TRBJ1-1	NA	TGTGCCACCATCCGGGACACTGAAGCTTTCTTT	CATIRDTEAFF
TRBV5-4	NA	TRBJ2-3	NA	TGTGCCAGCAGCCACGTCGGCACCGACAAGCGGGATACGCAGTATTTT	CASSHVGTDKRDTQYF
TRBV11-2	NA	TRBJ1-3	NA	TGTGCCAGCAGCTTAGATGAAAGGGGATCAGGAAACACCATATATTTT	CASSLDERGSGNTIYF
TRBV7-9	NA	TRBJ2-1	NA	TGTGCCAGCAGCCAGGGTGGGATCGATGAGCAGTTCTTC	CASSQGGIDEQFF
TRBV7-6	NA	TRBJ1-3	TRBD1	TGTGCCAGCAGCCCCGGGACAGCTGGAAACACCATATATTTT	CASSPGTAGNTIYF
TRBV4-1	once	TRBJ1-5	TRBD1	TGCGCCAGCAGCCTCGGACAGGGGGACCAGCCCCAGCATTTT	CASSLGQGDQPQHF
TRBV19	NA	TRBJ2-1	TRBD2	TGTGCCAGTAGTATATTCTACCGCGGGGGGGACAATGAGCAGTTCTTC	CASSIFYRGGDNEQFF